This T cell receptor beta chain derives from a study of cytomegalovirus exposure and HLA in healthy donors. As regards this clone: Its antigen is as yet unknown.

The germline V gene has CDR1 LGHNA and CDR2 YNFKEQ. The CDR3 runs to 13 residues. V lost 2 bases and J lost 2, with 7 bases in between. Study-wide results and limits: Previously analyzed data showed that most TCR beta V segments were productive at a frequency of about 87% or about 30%. A later examination showed that TCR association rates differed by HLA locus, with DRB1 most and HLA-C fewest.

It was with 60 Vbeta and 13 Jbeta primers that the PCR ran. Sequencing was performed with immunoSEQ multiplex PCR; in TCRdb, only in-frame clones are kept and a portion is missing. In all, the sample yields tens of thousands of clones. The rearrangement uses TRBV4-2 and TRBJ2-7, with D possibly matching TRBD2 (5 bases). The TCR sequence derives from a man between 45 and 60 years old in good health and CMV-seropositive. Source material: PBMCs. The CDR3 coding sequence is TGTGCCAGCAGCCAAAGAGGGACCTACGAGCAGTACTTC. It translates to CASSQRGTYEQYF.